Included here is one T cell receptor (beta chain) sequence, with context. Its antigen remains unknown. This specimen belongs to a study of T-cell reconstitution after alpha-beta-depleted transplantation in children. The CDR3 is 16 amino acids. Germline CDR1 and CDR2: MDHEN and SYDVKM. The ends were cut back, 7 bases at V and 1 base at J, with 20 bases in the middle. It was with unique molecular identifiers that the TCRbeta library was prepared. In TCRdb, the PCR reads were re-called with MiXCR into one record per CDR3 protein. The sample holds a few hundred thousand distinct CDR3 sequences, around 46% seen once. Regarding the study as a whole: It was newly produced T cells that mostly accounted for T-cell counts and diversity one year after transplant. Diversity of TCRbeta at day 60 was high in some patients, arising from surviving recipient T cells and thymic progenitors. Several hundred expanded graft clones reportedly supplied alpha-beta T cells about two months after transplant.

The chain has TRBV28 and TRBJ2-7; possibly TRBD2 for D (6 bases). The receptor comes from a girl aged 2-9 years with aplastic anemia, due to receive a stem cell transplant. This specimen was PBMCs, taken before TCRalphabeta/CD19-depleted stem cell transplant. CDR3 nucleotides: TGTGCCAGCACCACCGGGACTCATACCTGGTCCTACGAGCAGTACTTC. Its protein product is CASTTGTHTWSYEQYF.